These 26 T cell receptor beta chains were sequenced from one sample in a study of metastatic and nonmetastatic thyroid tumors. No treatment of any kind had been given to any patient before thyroid surgery. TCRdb re-processed the PCR reads through MiXCR. Of roughly 20,000 clones listed, around 19% are singletons. The sequencing input was adjacent normal tissue. These receptors all come from a male donor with papillary thyroid cancer or a benign thyroid nodule (not recorded which). Some clones in this sample may be carry-over from other donors' samples.

This clone was recorded many times. The rearrangement uses TRBV11-2 and TRBJ2-1; 14 nucleotides agree with TRBD2. V lost 3 bases and J lost 10; bases outside the gene matches: 8. This CDR3 has 16 amino acids. CDR1 is SGHAT, CDR2 FQNNGV, per germline. This CDR3 reads CASSFGLAGGLGEQFF. In DNA form, the CDR3 reads TGTGCCAGCAGCTTCGGACTAGCGGGAGGATTAGGGGAGCAGTTCTTC.

This clone was observed many times. The chain joins TRBV11-1 to TRBJ1-1; TRBD1 is a possible D gene (6 bases). Trimming removed 4 bases at V and 5 bases at J, with 20 bases between. CDR1 is SGHAT, CDR2 FQDESV, per germline (reference sequence). The CDR3 covers 16 residues. Here the CDR3 reads CASSSPTPNRDTEAFF. In DNA, the CDR3 is TGTGCCAGCAGCTCGCCGACTCCTAACAGGGATACTGAAGCTTTCTTT.

This clone was picked up one time. This rearrangement joins TRBV5-1 to TRBJ1-2; TRBD1 is a possible D gene (6 bases). CDR1 SGHRS and CDR2 YFSETQ come from the germline V gene. The CDR3 runs to 15 residues. Trimming took off 5 bases at V and 0 bases at J, with 14 bases between the two ends. CDR3 protein: CASRTDSQTNYGYTF. The CDR3 DNA follows: TGCGCCAGCAGGACGGACAGCCAAACTAACTATGGCTACACCTTC.

This clone has just a few counts. J is TRBJ2-1 and V is TRBV9; no firm D call. The CDR3 runs 11 residues. Germline V gene lookup returns CDR1 SGDLS and CDR2 YYNGEE. V was pared by 0 bases and J by 10 bases, with 5 bases between. DNA for the CDR3: TGTGCCAGCAGCGTAGATGACGAGCAGTTCTTC. Translating gives CASSVDDEQFF.

Regarding this clone: Lacking the conserved final phenylalanine or tryptophan, this CDR3 likely reflects a read error. The V gene is TRBV24-1, the J gene TRBJ2-1; 7 nucleotides align to TRBD1. Trimming removed 5 bases from V and 6 bases from J; junction bases left unmatched: 6. The length of the CDR3 is 14 residues. Germline V gene sequence: CDR1 KGHDR, CDR2 SFDVKD. CDR3 in amino acids: CATSAAGGSNEQFL. CDR3 in DNA: TGTGCCACCAGTGCCGCAGGGGGTAGCAATGAGCAGTTCCTC.

This clone has a handful of counts. The rearrangement uses TRBV6-2 or TRBV6-3 and TRBJ2-7; a possible D gene is TRBD1 (5 bases). This CDR3 spans 14 amino acids. V lost 3 bases and J lost 3, with 12 bases in between. CDR1 MNHEY and CDR2 SVGEGT come from the germline V gene. DNA for the CDR3: TGTGCCAGCAGTTATGGGGTAGGGGTCTACGAGCAGTACTTC. The encoded protein is CASSYGVGVYEQYF.

This clone was found many times. V and J are TRBV7-9 and TRBJ2-3, with D hard to call. V was shortened by 1 base and J by 11 bases, with 19 bases between the two germline ends. The CDR3 runs to 15 residues. Germline CDR1 SEHNR, CDR2 FQNEAQ (reference sequence). The CDR3 is CASSLDGGVGLRQYF. The CDR3 bases are TGTGCCAGCAGCTTAGATGGCGGCGTGGGCCTTCGGCAGTATTTT.

This clone has just a few counts. The V call is TRBV7-3, the J call TRBJ2-7; TRBD2 might be the D (6 bases). Germline CDR1 is SGHTA and CDR2 is FQGTGA. This CDR3 contains 14 residues. Trimming shortened V by 7 bases and J by 0 bases, and 13 bases separated the two germline ends. The CDR3 protein is CASIYGTLSYEQYV. The CDR3 bases are TGTGCCAGCATCTACGGGACTCTCTCCTACGAGCAGTACGTC.

This clone has a count of ten or more. This chain joins TRBV10-1 and TRBJ1-1; 9 nucleotides match TRBD1. J lost 11 bases, V lost 4 bases, and 8 bases had no gene match. The CDR3 sequence is 13 residues long. Germline values: CDR1 WNHNN, CDR2 SYGVQD (reference sequence). The CDR3 protein is CASSADRGWFAFF. CDR3 nucleotide sequence: TGCGCCAGCAGTGCGGACAGGGGTTGGTTTGCTTTCTTT.

At least ten counts were recorded for this clone. This chain connects TRBV5-6 to TRBJ1-2; D gene ambiguous. The V end was cut by 4 bases, the J end by 2 bases, with 15 bases between. In germline, CDR1 is SGHDT, CDR2 YYEEEE. The CDR3 runs to 15 residues. CDR3 region: CASSQEMRENYGYTF. DNA for the CDR3: TGTGCCAGCAGCCAAGAAATGCGGGAGAACTATGGCTACACCTTC.

This clone showed up many times. The CDR3 spells CASSLDGVSYGYTF. The CDR3 DNA is TGCGCCAGCAGCTTAGACGGAGTTTCCTATGGCTACACCTTC. The chain uses TRBV5-1 and TRBJ1-2; no clear D. V was trimmed by 2 bases and J by 4 bases, leaving 12 bases between them. The CDR3 length is 14 residues. Germline V gives CDR1 SGHRS, CDR2 YFSETQ.

This clone was observed at least ten times. The V and J genes are TRBV7-2 and TRBJ1-5; weak D call: TRBD1 (6 bases). CDR3 length: 17 amino acids. Germline V lookup: CDR1 SGHTA, CDR2 FQGNSA. Trimming took off 5 bases at V and 3 bases at J, with 20 bases between the two ends. The DNA for the CDR3 is TGTGCCAGCAGCACAACTAGGGGGGCTCGAATCAATCAGCCCCAGCATTTT. Amino acids: CASSTTRGARINQPQHF.

This clone is termed medium-sized (0.01 to 0.1%). The chain carries TRBV6-1 and TRBJ1-3; 9 bases match TRBD1. The germline V gene encodes CDR1 MNHNS and CDR2 SASEGT. The CDR3 has 14 amino acids. Unmatched junction bases numbered 2, after V lost 7 bases and J lost 1 base. DNA for the CDR3: TGTGCCAGCAAGACAGGGGGTTCTGGAAACACCATATATTTT. Translated: CASKTGGSGNTIYF.

This clone is labeled as medium-sized. The V and J genes are TRBV11-2 and TRBJ2-7; 9 nucleotides line up with TRBD1. V trimming: 5 bases; J trimming: 0 bases; junction bases outside the gene matches: 5. The CDR3 is 15 residues long. Germline values: CDR1 SGHAT, CDR2 FQNNGV. CDR3 sequence (DNA): TGTGCCAGCAGCCTGGGACAGGGAAGCTCCTACGAGCAGTACGTC. Encoded protein: CASSLGQGSSYEQYV.

This rearrangement joins TRBV7-2 to TRBJ2-5, with TRBD2 identical over 8 bases. Per the germline V gene, CDR1 is SGHTA and CDR2 is FQGNSA. There are 14 residues in the CDR3. Trimming at V came to 6 bases and at J to 4 bases, leaving 7 bases not matched to a gene. CDR3 residues: CASRLAAVPETQYF. In DNA, the CDR3 is TGTGCCAGCAGACTAGCGGCAGTGCCAGAGACCCAGTACTTC.

This clone was found many times. This rearrangement joins TRBV19 to TRBJ1-6, with 7 nucleotides matching TRBD1. From germline, CDR1 is LNHDA and CDR2 SQIVND (reference sequence). Trimming removed 11 bases from V and 5 bases from J; junction bases left unmatched: 9. The CDR3 has 14 amino acids. The CDR3 loop reads CAGLIGQDNSPLHF. CDR3 bases: TGTGCCGGACTAATAGGACAGGATAATTCACCCCTCCACTTT.

This clone occurred many times. J is TRBJ2-7 and V is TRBV18, with 12 positions matching TRBD1. V was pared by 6 bases and J by 7 bases, with 13 bases of the junction left unmatched. Germline assignment: CDR1 KGHSH and CDR2 LQKENI. The CDR3 has 16 residues. The CDR3 spells CASSKGQGQGAGEQYF. The CDR3 nucleotides are TGTGCCAGCTCTAAAGGGCAGGGACAGGGGGCGGGAGAGCAGTACTTC.

This clone was counted ten times or more. This chain uses TRBV7-2 with TRBJ2-3; a weak D match, TRBD1 (6 bases). The CDR3 contains 15 residues. Per germline, CDR1 SGHTA and CDR2 FQGNSA. Trimming shortened V by 2 bases and J by 6 bases, and 15 bases separated the two germline ends. CDR3 amino acids: CASSLNRAMGDTQYF. The CDR3 nucleotides are TGTGCCAGCAGCTTAAACAGGGCGATGGGGGATACGCAGTATTTT.

This clone was found many times. This may stem from a read error, because a much larger clone lies one nucleotide away. CDR3 region: CASSPGQSNSDQPQHF. CDR3 bases: TGCGCCAGCAGCCCCGGACAGTCAAATAGCGATCAGCCCCAGCATTTT. The chain is built from TRBV5-1 and TRBJ1-5, with D tentatively TRBD1 (6 bases). The V gene's germline CDR1 is SGHRS and CDR2 YFSETQ. This CDR3 has 16 residues. The full variable domain, rest sourced from reference TRBV5-1 and TRBJ1-5, is KAGVTQTPRYLIKTRGQQVTLSCSPISGHRSVSWYQQTPGQGLQFLFEYFSETQRNKGNFPGRFSGRQFSNSRSEMNVSTLELGDSALYLCASSPGQSNSDQPQHFGDGTRLSIL.

This clone has a handful of counts. The chain couples TRBV12-3 or TRBV12-4 to TRBJ1-1, with a tentative D call TRBD1 (5 bases). V lost 2 bases to trimming and J lost 1 base, with 17 bases between them. The CDR3 loop spans 17 amino acids. CDR3 DNA sequence: TGTGCCAGCAGTTTAAGGACATCAGTAGGGTGGAACACTGAAGCTTTCTTT. Its protein is CASSLRTSVGWNTEAFF.

This clone was found many times. The chain joins TRBV12-3 or TRBV12-4 to TRBJ2-1; the D is unclear. The CDR3 sequence is 14 residues long. V was shortened by 5 bases and J by 4 bases, with 12 bases between the two germline ends. CDR3 DNA: TGTGCCAGCAGTCCCAACAGATTATACAATGAGCAGTTCTTC. Translation gives CASSPNRLYNEQFF.

V is TRBV20-1 and J is TRBJ2-3; 11 positions agree with TRBD2. The CDR3 consists of 14 residues. Germline V gene lookup returns CDR1 DFQATT and CDR2 SNEGSKA (reference sequence). Germline trimming cut 5 bases from V and 2 bases from J; bases unmatched to any gene: 3. The CDR3 reads CSAPSGRYTDTQYF. CDR3 DNA sequence: TGCAGTGCTCCTAGCGGGAGGTACACAGATACGCAGTATTTT.

With regard to this clone: No conserved phenylalanine or tryptophan is present at the end of the CDR3, so a read error is the likely explanation. The chain joins TRBV11-2 to TRBJ1-1, with 7 bases fitting TRBD1. CDR3 length: 14 residues. CDR1 and CDR2 from the germline V gene are SGHAT and FQNNGV. After removal of 5 bases from V and 4 bases from J, the junction contained 7 bases not matched to a gene. This chain's CDR3 is CASSQDRVITEAFL. CDR3 coding DNA: TGTGCCAGCAGCCAAGACAGGGTTATCACTGAAGCTTTCCTT.

This clone was counted at least ten times. The CDR3 region is CASSESRGVDAEAFF. The DNA of the CDR3 is TGCGCCAGCAGTGAGTCGAGAGGGGTAGACGCTGAAGCTTTCTTT. This sequence joins TRBV10-2 and TRBJ1-1, with D possibly TRBD1 on 5 matching bases. The CDR3 loop spans 15 amino acids. With 0 bases removed from V and 6 bases from J, the gap between germline ends came to 14 bases. Germline values: CDR1 WSHSY, CDR2 SAAADI.

This clone occurred many times. A junction boundary mismatches the germline segment, possibly from a read error. The chain employs TRBV27 and TRBJ1-4; D might be TRBD1 (6 bases). The CDR3 is 13 residues long. CDR1 is MNHEY, CDR2 SMNVEV, per germline (reference sequence). CDR3 bases: TGTGCCAGCAGCGGGGGGCCTAAAGAAAAACTGTTTTTT. Its translation is CASSGGPKEKLFF. The complete variable domain, with remaining parts taken from reference TRBV27 and TRBJ1-4, reads EAQVTQNPRYLITVTGKKLTVTCSQNMNHEYMSWYRQDPGLGLRQIYYSMNVEVTDKGDVPEGYKVSRKEKRNFPLILESPSPNQTSLYFCASSGGPKEKLFFGSGTQLSVL.

The chain couples TRBV28 to TRBJ2-1; 15 bases line up with TRBD2. Per the germline V gene, CDR1 is MDHEN and CDR2 is SYDVKM. The CDR3 is made up of 19 amino acids. V gave up 2 bases and J gave up 5 bases; unmatched junction bases: 10. The CDR3 bases are TGTGCCAGCAGTTTAGGACTAGCGGGAGGGAGAGGTTGGGACAATGAGCAGTTCTTC. It specifies CASSLGLAGGRGWDNEQFF.